What follows is one TCR beta chain and its context. The data derive from a study of blood T cell repertoires in COVID-19. Study as a whole: From the United States, Italy and Spain came samples of acute and convalescent COVID-19. The analysed material was cDNA or gDNA that came from T cells, B-cell-depleted T cells, or PBMCs.

In the study's own analysis: It was from reference gene primer amplification that nucleated cell counts were estimated. The protocol was immunoSEQ multiplex PCR, while the TCRdb copy is restricted to in-frame clones and leaves out a portion. V and J calls and clone size follow that table, whereas D and trimming were derived from the DNA. The data hold around 100,000 clones, with more than 85% observed a single time. Germline loops: CDR1 SQVTM, CDR2 ANQGSEA. The length of the CDR3 is 13 residues. The J segment lost 2 bases and the V segment lost 4 bases, leaving 5 bases of the junction unmatched. The rearrangement links TRBV29-1 to TRBJ2-7, with 7 bases identical to TRBD1. The TCR comes from a man between 18 and 35 years old with acute or convalescent COVID-19. The sample consisted of peripheral blood. The CDR3 coding sequence is TGCAGCGTTGGGACAGGCCGAACCTACGAGCAGTACTTC. This encodes CSVGTGRTYEQYF.